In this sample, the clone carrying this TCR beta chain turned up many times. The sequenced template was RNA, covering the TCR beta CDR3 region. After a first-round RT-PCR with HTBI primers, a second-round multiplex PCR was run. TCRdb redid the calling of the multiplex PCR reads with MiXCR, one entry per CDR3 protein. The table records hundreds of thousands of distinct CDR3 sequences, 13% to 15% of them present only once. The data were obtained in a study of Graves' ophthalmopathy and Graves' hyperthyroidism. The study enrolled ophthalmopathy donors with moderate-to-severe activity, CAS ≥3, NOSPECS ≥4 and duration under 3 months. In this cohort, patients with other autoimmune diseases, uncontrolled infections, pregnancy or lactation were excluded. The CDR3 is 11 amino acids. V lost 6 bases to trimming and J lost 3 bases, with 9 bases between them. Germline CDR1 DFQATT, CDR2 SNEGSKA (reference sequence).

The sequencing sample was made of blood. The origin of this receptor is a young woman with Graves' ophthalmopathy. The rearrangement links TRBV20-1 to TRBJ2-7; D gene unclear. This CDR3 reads CSANVGYEQYF. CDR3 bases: TGCAGTGCCAACGTCGGCTACGAGCAGTACTTC.